The TCR beta chain under discussion was sequenced for a study of blood T cell repertoires in COVID-19. Whole-study context: Samples taken during acute and convalescent COVID-19 were collected in the United States, Italy and Spain.

V lost 3 bases and J 4 bases, leaving 26 bases between the germline ends. Germline assignment: CDR1 SEHNR and CDR2 FQNEAQ (reference sequence). This CDR3 contains 19 residues. Original data processing: The authors estimated nucleated cell counts from reference gene primer amplification. Here immunoSEQ multiplex PCR was the method, and the copy in TCRdb shows in-frame clones only, minus some. The V and J calls and the clone size are those of that table, but D and trimming were determined from the DNA. The sample has approximately 150,000 clones, approximately 88% seen once. The chain combines TRBV7-9 with TRBJ2-3; D perhaps matches TRBD2 (7 bases). This receptor was identified in a woman aged 55-70 years who had recovered from COVID-19. The source material was peripheral blood. The CDR3 region is CASSLGVTGRGSFADTQYF. The DNA for the CDR3 is TGTGCCAGCAGCTTGGGAGTTACAGGGCGCGGGAGCTTCGCAGATACGCAGTATTTT.